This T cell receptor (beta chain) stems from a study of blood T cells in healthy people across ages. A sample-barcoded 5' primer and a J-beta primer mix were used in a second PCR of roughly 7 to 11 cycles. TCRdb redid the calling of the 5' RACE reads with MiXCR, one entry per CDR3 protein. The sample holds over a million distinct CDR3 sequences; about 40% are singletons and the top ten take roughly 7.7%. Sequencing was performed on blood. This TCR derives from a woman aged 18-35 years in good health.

The CDR3 sequence: CSGSGYTF. DNA for the CDR3: TGCAGCGGAAGTGGCTACACCTTC. The V and J genes are TRBV29-1 and TRBJ1-2; D ambiguous. Germline V gene data show CDR1 as SQVTM and CDR2 as ANQGSEA. The CDR3 contains 8 residues. V gave up 7 bases and J gave up 7 bases, with 4 bases separating them.